This T cell receptor beta chain derives from a study of blood T cell repertoires in COVID-19. Study in general: T cells, B-cell-depleted T cells, or PBMCs provided the cDNA or gDNA that served as material.

The V gene's germline CDR1 is KGHDR and CDR2 SFDVKD. The CDR3 consists of 14 residues. Trimming left V 4 bases short and J 1 base short, with 9 bases between. Under the authors' procedure: Amplification from reference gene primers served as the basis for estimated nucleated cell counts. TCRdb's table, derived via immunoSEQ multiplex PCR, lists solely in-frame clones and lacks some. That table furnishes V, J and clone size, whereas the DNA furnished D and trimming. Here the sample spans approximately 200,000 clones, approximately 84% being singletons. This clone was seen a single time. This chain connects TRBV24-1 to TRBJ2-5; weak D call: TRBD2 (5 bases). Sample: peripheral blood. The receptor's source is a man over 45 who had recovered from COVID-19. CDR3 coding DNA: TGTGCCACCAGTGAAGGGAGAATCCAAGAGACCCAGTACTTC. Amino acids: CATSEGRIQETQYF.